The next 13 T cell receptor beta chains were all read from a single sample in a study of CD8+ T cells in alopecia areata. RNA extraction and reverse transcription yielded cDNA as sequencing template. The repertoire was sequenced with immunoSEQ multiplex PCR; TCRdb's copy has only in-frame clones and lacks some. In total the sample includes about 270,000 clones, none of them seen once. It was with CD4, CD8alpha, NKG2D, NKG2ACE and other markers that pooled cutaneous lymph node cells were sorted. Material for sequencing was CD4+ T cells sorted from a lymph node. These receptors were taken from a C3H/HeJ mouse with alopecia areata. This strain's MHC haplotype is H2-k.

On this clone: Germline and genes: mouse. The observed sequence ends 4 residues before the CDR3 terminus, with the missing tail filled in from the germline J gene. The rearrangement links TRBV13-2 to TRBJ2-1, with TRBD2 as a possible D gene (7 bases). Germline-derived CDR1 and CDR2 are NNHNN and SYGAGS (reference sequence). Trimming took off 6 bases at V and 4 bases at J, with 11 bases between the two ends. The CDR3 totals 13 residues. Partial CDR3 DNA: TGTGCCAGCGAGGGGGGGGGATATGCT. This translates into CASEGGGYA. The CDR3 in full is CASEGGGYAEQFF.

Details on this clone: Genes and germline come from the mouse. The CDR3 end is not reached by the read, which stops 4 residues before it; the germline J gene fills it in. This chain connects TRBV13-1 to TRBJ1-1; TRBD1 matches at 8 bases. The V and J ends lost 1 base and 1 base, in that order; junction bases with no gene match: 3. This CDR3 is 15 amino acids long. Germline V lookup: CDR1 NSHNY, CDR2 SYGAGN. The CDR3 reads CASSDPGTGNTEVFF. The sequenced part of the CDR3 DNA is TGTGCCAGCAGTGATCCCGGGACAGGGAACACA.

In the case of this clone: Mouse names are used for the genes. Read coverage stops 4 residues before the CDR3 terminus; the germline J gene supplies the remainder. The sample holds other DNA sequences that translate to the same CDR3. The chain employs TRBV5 and TRBJ2-7; unclear D gene. The CDR3 consists of 13 residues. V was clipped by 1 base and J by 0 bases, with 4 bases between them. The germline V gene has CDR1 LGHNA and CDR2 YNLKQL (reference sequence). Incomplete CDR3 DNA: TGTGCCAGCAGCCAAGTGGGCTCCTAT. This sequence encodes CASSQVGSY. The full CDR3 is CASSQVGSYEQYF.

This clone was recorded a few times. Here the gene names and germline are mouse. The sequence runs out 4 residues before the end of the CDR3; the remainder is reconstructed from the germline J gene. The V and J genes are TRBV13-3 and TRBJ2-7; 7 nucleotides match TRBD1. V shed 4 bases, J shed 2 bases, and the junction held 3 bases outside the gene matches. Germline V lookup: CDR1 NNHDY, CDR2 SYVADS. CDR3 length: 13 residues. The CDR3 loop is CASSRQGTYEQYF. The part of the CDR3 DNA that was read is TGTGCCAGCAGTCGACAGGGAACCTAT.

In its sample, this clone was seen a few times. All gene names here are mouse names. The CDR3 end lies 4 residues beyond the end of the read and is filled in from the germline J gene. The chain couples TRBV13-2 to TRBJ2-2, with D perhaps matching TRBD2 (5 bases). CDR3 length equals 15 residues. V lost 2 bases and J 0 bases, leaving 8 bases between the germline ends. Germline V lookup: CDR1 NNHNN, CDR2 SYGAGS (reference sequence). CDR3 sequence reads: CASGEAGSNTGQLYF. The covered CDR3 bases are TGTGCCAGCGGTGAAGCTGGGTCAAACACCGGG.

This clone has only a few counts. The genes are named according to mouse. The read is 4 residues too short to cover the CDR3 end, so that end is filled in from the germline J gene. This CDR3 is also generated by other DNA sequences in the sample. The chain couples TRBV19 to TRBJ1-2; a possible D gene is TRBD1 (6 bases). The CDR3 covers 15 residues. Germline values: CDR1 FNHDT, CDR2 SITEND (reference sequence). V dropped 1 base and J dropped 0 bases, with 10 bases sitting between them. The sequenced part of the CDR3 DNA is TGTGCCAGCAGTATAAGGGACAATGCAAACTCC. Its protein product is CASSIRDNANS. The full CDR3 protein is CASSIRDNANSDYTF.

Concerning this clone itself: Mouse names are used for the genes. The CDR3 end is not reached by the read, which stops 4 residues before it; the germline J gene fills it in. The V and J genes are TRBV1 and TRBJ2-7; the match to TRBD2 covers 13 bases. There are 16 residues in the CDR3. Trimming took 4 bases from V and 1 from J; bases not matched to a gene: 4. CDR1 and CDR2 (germline): NSQYPW, LRSPGD (reference sequence). CDR3: CTCSGTGGALSYEQYF. Partial CDR3 DNA: TGCACCTGCAGTGGGACTGGGGGGGCGCTTTCCTAT.

As regards this clone: Mouse names are used for the genes. The CDR3 end lies 3 residues beyond the end of the read and is filled in from the germline J gene. This chain joins TRBV19 and TRBJ1-6; TRBD1 matches 7 bases. TRBJ1-6 is labeled an ORF, and its function is uncertain. The CDR3 has 13 amino acids. V shed 5 bases, J shed 8 bases, and the junction held 4 bases outside the gene matches. Germline CDR1 and CDR2: FNHDT and SITEND (reference sequence). The DNA read from the CDR3 is TGTGCCAGCAGCCCGGGGACAGATTCGCCC. It is translated as CASSPGTDSP. The whole CDR3 region reads CASSPGTDSPLYF.

Many counts were recorded for this clone. Germline and genes here are mouse. The read ends 4 residues shy of where the CDR3 ends; the end is completed using the germline J gene. Other DNA sequences within the sample encode an identical CDR3. V usage is TRBV13-1 and J usage is TRBJ1-2; TRBD1 matches 7 bases. The CDR3 sequence is 13 residues long. Trimming at V came to 1 base and at J to 4 bases, leaving 1 base not matched to a gene. Germline assignment: CDR1 NSHNY and CDR2 SYGAGN. The CDR3 sequence is CASSDPGGSDYTF. CDR3 DNA (partial): TGTGCCAGCAGTGATCCAGGGGGCTCC.

This clone has more than one count but fewer than ten. Gene names and germline refer to mouse. The read ends 4 residues early relative to the CDR3; the germline J gene fills the gap. The rearrangement uses TRBV17 and TRBJ2-5; TRBD2 agrees at 9 bases. The CDR3 extends over 14 amino acids. The germline V gene has CDR1 MNHDT and CDR2 YYDKIL. CDR3 bases read: TGTGCTAGCAGTAATTGGGGGGGCGAAGAC. It encodes CASSNWGGED. The full CDR3 protein is CASSNWGGEDTQYF.

This clone occurred a few times. The gene names here belong to mouse. The CDR3 end falls 4 residues outside the read, so it is completed with the germline J gene. Other DNA sequences in the same sample also yield this CDR3. The chain combines TRBV19 with TRBJ2-5; TRBD1 is a possible D gene (6 bases). This CDR3 spans 13 amino acids. Germline V gives CDR1 FNHDT, CDR2 SITEND (reference sequence). Between the trimmed V and J ends, which lost 4 bases and 2 bases, there was a span of 8 bases. Incomplete CDR3 DNA: TGTGCCAGCAGTTCACAGGGCCAAGAC. Its translation is CASSSQGQD. The CDR3 as a whole reads CASSSQGQDTQYF.

This clone was picked up a small number of times. Mouse gene names apply. The CDR3 bases that were read are TGTGCTAGCCACCCTCCGGGACTGGGTTATGCT. Protein: CASHPPGLGYA. The entire CDR3 protein is CASHPPGLGYAEQFF. This chain joins TRBV17 and TRBJ2-1; the match to TRBD2 covers 9 bases. Read coverage stops 4 residues before the CDR3 terminus; the germline J gene supplies the remainder. Germline loops: CDR1 MNHDT, CDR2 YYDKIL. The CDR3 has 15 amino acids. Trimming removed 8 bases from V and 4 bases from J; junction bases left unmatched: 9.

This clone was detected ten times or more. The germline and genes are mouse ones. The read gets to within 4 residues of the CDR3 end, and the germline J gene fills in the rest. The V and J genes are TRBV14 and TRBJ2-2; D might be TRBD2 (5 bases). The germline gives CDR1 SGHDT, CDR2 FRDEAV. The CDR3 length is 14 residues. The V and J ends lost 2 bases and 0 bases respectively, with 5 bases between them. This CDR3 is CASSFGANTGQLYF. CDR3 DNA (partial): TGTGCCAGCAGTTTTGGGGCAAACACCGGG.